The subject of this entry is one TCR beta chain. This sample was included in a study of shared clonotypes between healthy human individuals. Assay used: immunoSEQ multiplex PCR; TCRdb lists only in-frame clones, some missing. The table has 1 million to 1.2 million clones, approximately 80% seen once. This clonotype was sampled from a man aged 18 to 30 in good health. Some clones in this sample may be carry-over from other donors' samples. Specimen: memory CD4+ T cells from PBMCs. Subset denoted: CD45RA-negative fraction.

For the CDR3, the DNA is TGTGCCAGCAGCTTCGGGACTAGCGGGATTAATGAGCAGTTCTTC. Translating gives CASSFGTSGINEQFF. This sequence joins TRBV9 and TRBJ2-1; 13 bases are a match to TRBD2. Germline V gives CDR1 SGDLS, CDR2 YYNGEE. The CDR3 length is 15 residues. With V trimmed by 4 bases and J by 7 bases, 5 bases remained unmatched.